This T cell receptor (beta chain) was recovered during a study of radiotherapy plus CTLA-4 blockade in lung cancer. Across the whole study: Objective responses were observed in less than 20% of patients, and disease control was achieved by about 30%. Study results and caveats: Expansion in blood of tumor-derived TCR clones was seen after radiotherapy plus ipilimumab.

Only in-frame clones appear in the TCRdb table, and some are missing; sequencing was by immunoSEQ multiplex PCR. The sample contains more than 40,000 clones, 65% to 85% of which appear only once. Germline V gives CDR1 SGHDT, CDR2 YYEEEE. V was cut by 1 base and J by 8 bases, with 10 bases left in between. This CDR3 is built from 13 residues. As for this clone: As yet, its antigen is unknown.

Participants had chemo-refractory metastatic non-small-cell lung cancer and were treated with focal radiation plus ipilimumab CTLA-4 blockade. The chain recombines TRBV5-6 with TRBJ2-1; either TRBD1 or TRBD2 may supply D (5 bases each). Sequencing used peripheral blood, obtained from a patient treated with radiotherapy plus ipilimumab. The TCR was taken from a human donor with non-small cell lung cancer who had stable disease on radiotherapy plus ipilimumab. The CDR3 DNA is TGTGCCAGCAGCTTGTATCAGGGACATGAGCAGTTCTTC. As protein: CASSLYQGHEQFF. Together with reference TRBV5-6 and TRBJ2-1, the CDR3 gives the full variable domain: DAGVTQSPTHLIKTRGQQVTLRCSPKSGHDTVSWYQQALGQGPQFIFQYYEEEERQRGNFPDRFSGHQFPNYSSELNVNALLLGDSALYLCASSLYQGHEQFFGPGTRLTVL.